The next 6 T cell receptor beta chains were all read from a single sample in a study of cytomegalovirus exposure and HLA in healthy donors. PCR employed 60 Vbeta and 13 Jbeta primers. Method: immunoSEQ multiplex PCR; TCRdb's copy keeps in-frame clones and lacks some. The sample consists of 90,000 to 150,000 clones, roughly 80% of them appearing once. The source material was PBMCs. Receptors originate from a man between 45 and 60 years old in good health and CMV-seronegative.

This clone occurred a few times. The chain couples TRBV6-5 to TRBJ1-3; TRBD1 matches at 8 bases. V lost 2 bases and J lost 4; bases outside the gene matches: 7. Germline CDR1 MNHEY, CDR2 SVGAGI. This CDR3 is 16 amino acids long. The CDR3 loop is CASSYRGWDRGNTIYF. DNA of the CDR3: TGTGCCAGCAGTTACCGAGGTTGGGACAGGGGAAACACCATATATTTT.

The chain has TRBV4-1 and TRBJ2-7, with 7 nucleotides matching TRBD1. The CDR3 covers 17 residues. Trimming cost V 0 bases and J 2 bases; bases outside gene matches: 10. Germline CDR1 reads MGHRA; CDR2 reads YSYEKL. Here the CDR3 reads CASSQDKTGTVAYEQYF. In nucleotides, the CDR3 is TGCGCCAGCAGCCAAGACAAGACCGGGACAGTAGCCTACGAGCAGTACTTC.

The chain couples TRBV28 to TRBJ1-3; no clear D. CDR1 is MDHEN and CDR2 is SYDVKM in the germline V gene. V was shortened by 5 bases and J by 4 bases, with 12 bases between the two germline ends. The CDR3 has 14 residues. The CDR3 coding sequence is TGTGCCAGCAGTCTCCTACGTATCGGAAACACCATATATTTT. Amino acid sequence: CASSLLRIGNTIYF.

The V gene is TRBV4-1, the J gene TRBJ1-4; possible D gene TRBD1, 5 bases. This CDR3 region has 16 residues. CDR1 and CDR2 from the germline V gene are MGHRA and YSYEKL. The germline V and J ends were trimmed by 3 bases and 0 bases, with 11 bases remaining between them. CDR3 sequence (DNA): TGCGCCAGCAGCCATCTCGACAGAGCAACTAATGAAAAACTGTTTTTT. Translated: CASSHLDRATNEKLFF.

The chain couples TRBV5-1 to TRBJ2-1; D perhaps matches TRBD1 (7 bases). There are 17 residues in the CDR3. Germline V CDR1 and CDR2: SGHRS, YFSETQ. Trimming took off 4 bases at V and 5 bases at J, with 22 bases between the two ends. The CDR3 sequence is CASSRSGGSIQDNEQFF. The DNA of the CDR3 is TGCGCCAGCAGCCGCTCAGGGGGGAGTATTCAAGACAATGAGCAGTTCTTC.

The genes are TRBV11-1 and TRBJ2-6; 12 positions match TRBD2. Trimming removed 5 bases from V and 0 bases from J; junction bases left unmatched: 5. The length of the CDR3 is 18 residues. Germline V CDR1 and CDR2: SGHAT, FQDESV (reference sequence). The CDR3 is CASSPWTSGNSGANVLTF. The CDR3 coding sequence is TGTGCCAGCAGCCCGTGGACTAGCGGGAACTCTGGGGCCAACGTCCTGACTTTC.